The 11 T cell receptor beta chains given below trace back to one sample, sequenced in a study of spatial heterogeneity in lung cancer. MiXCR, run by TCRdb on the 5' RACE reads, gives a single entry per CDR3 protein. The sample shows around 60,000 distinct CDR3 sequences, about 8% of them seen only once. Time point denoted: sample taken at primary tumor resection. Material for sequencing was whole RNA from tumor, nontumor lung or frozen PBMC, left unsorted. Sequences were derived from PBMCs, sampled at surgery. The receptor set was obtained from a female donor with early-stage non-small cell lung cancer.

V and J are TRBV12-3 or TRBV12-4 and TRBJ2-1, with 10 bases lining up with TRBD1. J gave up 5 bases and V 6 bases, and 13 bases lay outside the gene matches. CDR3 length: 17 residues. CDR3 nucleotides: TGTGCCAGCAGCCGCCTAGGGACAGGGGCACTCAACAATGAGCAGTTCTTC. It specifies CASSRLGTGALNNEQFF.

This clonotype was observed at least ten times. J is TRBJ2-2 and V is TRBV18; D ambiguous. The germline V gene encodes CDR1 KGHSH and CDR2 LQKENI. V was shortened by 2 bases and J by 1 base, with 5 bases between the two germline ends. There are 14 residues in the CDR3. The CDR3 spells CASSPRQNTGELFF. The CDR3 DNA reads TGTGCCAGCTCACCAAGGCAGAACACCGGGGAGCTGTTTTTT.

This clonotype was observed a handful of times. The CDR3 DNA reads TGTGCCAGTGCGGGGGGCTCAGACACCATATATTTT. Translating gives CASAGGSDTIYF. The chain combines TRBV9 with TRBJ1-3; maybe TRBD1 (6 bases). This CDR3 has 12 residues. The germline V gene encodes CDR1 SGDLS and CDR2 YYNGEE. The germline V and J ends were trimmed by 8 bases and 8 bases, with 14 bases remaining between them.

This clonotype was counted a few times. The chain employs TRBV5-1 and TRBJ1-2, with D uncertain. V lost 0 bases and J lost 7, with 19 bases in between. This CDR3 spans 16 amino acids. The germline V gene encodes CDR1 SGHRS and CDR2 YFSETQ. This CDR3 is CASSLDAGRELFGYTF. Written as DNA, the CDR3 is TGCGCCAGCAGCTTGGACGCAGGAAGGGAGTTATTTGGCTACACCTTC. The complete variable domain, with remaining parts taken from reference TRBV5-1 and TRBJ1-2, reads KAGVTQTPRYLIKTRGQQVTLSCSPISGHRSVSWYQQTPGQGLQFLFEYFSETQRNKGNFPGRFSGRQFSNSRSEMNVSTLELGDSALYLCASSLDAGRELFGYTFGSGTRLTVV.

This clonotype was observed at least ten times. V gene TRBV4-2 combines with J gene TRBJ1-1; D ambiguous. The germline V gene encodes CDR1 LGHNA and CDR2 YNFKEQ. V was shortened by 1 base and J by 1 base, with 10 bases between the two germline ends. The CDR3 covers 15 residues. The DNA for the CDR3 is TGTGCCAGCAGCCAAGCTGAGGGAGCGAACACTGAAGCTTTCTTT. This codes for CASSQAEGANTEAFF.

The table lists this clonotype with a few counts. The rearrangement uses TRBV13 and TRBJ2-1, with TRBD2 matching 15 bases. Per germline, CDR1 PRHDT and CDR2 FYEKMQ (reference sequence). This CDR3 is built from 14 residues. J gave up 10 bases and V 5 bases, and 3 bases lay outside the gene matches. CDR3 in DNA: TGTGCCAGCAGCCTCGGACTAGCGGGAGGGGAGCAGTTCTTC. Translated: CASSLGLAGGEQFF.

This clonotype appeared a few times. This chain connects TRBV5-6 to TRBJ2-2, with 8 positions matching TRBD1. The trim removed 5 bases at V and 0 bases at J, leaving 3 bases unmatched. Germline-derived CDR1 and CDR2 are SGHDT and YYEEEE. The CDR3 totals 15 residues. CDR3 sequence: CASSWTGSNTGELFF. CDR3 DNA sequence: TGTGCCAGCAGTTGGACAGGGTCGAACACCGGGGAGCTGTTTTTT.

This clonotype occurred a few times. The chain joins TRBV18 to TRBJ1-5; D remains ambiguous. Germline CDR1 is KGHSH and CDR2 is LQKENI. Trimming left V 0 bases short and J 4 bases short, with 4 bases between. The CDR3 is made up of 13 amino acids. The CDR3 reads CASSPPGNQPQHF. The CDR3 DNA follows: TGTGCCAGCTCACCACCGGGGAATCAGCCCCAGCATTTT.

By sample share, this clonotype is medium-sized. V gene TRBV9 combines with J gene TRBJ1-2, with 7 bases matching TRBD1. V lost 0 bases to trimming and J lost 3 bases; unmatched junction nucleotides: 5. The CDR3 has 15 amino acids. From germline, CDR1 is SGDLS and CDR2 YYNGEE. CDR3 DNA sequence: TGTGCCAGCAGCGTAGTGGGGACAGCTGACTATGGCTACACCTTC. Amino acids: CASSVVGTADYGYTF.

By sample share, this clonotype is medium-sized (0.01 to 0.1%). The chain combines TRBV5-4 with TRBJ1-6, with 8 bases fitting TRBD1. J was trimmed by 9 bases and V by 0 bases; bases with no gene match: 2. Germline CDR1 is SGHNT and CDR2 is YYREEE (reference sequence). CDR3 length: 14 amino acids. The chain's CDR3 is CASSLVDRVSPLHF. Here the CDR3 DNA reads TGTGCCAGCAGCTTGGTGGACAGGGTTTCACCCCTCCACTTT.

This clonotype showed up just a few times. This chain joins TRBV7-9 and TRBJ1-1; D might be TRBD1 (5 bases). Germline V gives CDR1 SEHNR, CDR2 FQNEAQ (reference sequence). This CDR3 has 15 amino acids. The V and J ends lost 1 base and 1 base respectively, with 10 bases between them. The CDR3 sequence: CASSLGRQGNTEAFF. CDR3 DNA sequence: TGTGCCAGCAGCTTAGGAAGGCAGGGGAACACTGAAGCTTTCTTT. Variable domain in full (rest from reference TRBV7-9 and TRBJ1-1): DTGVSQNPRHKITKRGQNVTFRCDPISEHNRLYWYRQTLGQGPEFLTYFQNEAQLEKSRLLSDRFSAERPKGSFSTLEIQRTEQGDSAMYLCASSLGRQGNTEAFFGQGTRLTVV.